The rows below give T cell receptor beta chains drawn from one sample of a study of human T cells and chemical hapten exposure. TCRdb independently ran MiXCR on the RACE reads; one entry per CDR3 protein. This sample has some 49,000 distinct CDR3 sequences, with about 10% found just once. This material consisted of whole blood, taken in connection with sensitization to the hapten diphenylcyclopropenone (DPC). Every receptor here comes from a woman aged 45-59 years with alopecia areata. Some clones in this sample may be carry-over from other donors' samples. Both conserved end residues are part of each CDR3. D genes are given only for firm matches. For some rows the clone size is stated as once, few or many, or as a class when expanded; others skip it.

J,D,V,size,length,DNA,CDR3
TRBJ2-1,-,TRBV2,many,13,TGTGCCAGCAGTACCTCTTGGGGTGGTGAGCAGTTCTTC,CASSTSWGGEQFF
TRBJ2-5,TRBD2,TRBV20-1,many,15,TGCAGTGCTAGAGTAGCGGGAGGCACCCAAGAGACCCAGTACTTC,CSARVAGGTQETQYF
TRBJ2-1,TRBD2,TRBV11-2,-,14,TGTGCCAGCAGCTTTGGGACTAGCGGGGATGAGCAGTTCTTC,CASSFGTSGDEQFF
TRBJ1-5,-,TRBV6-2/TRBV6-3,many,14,TGTGCCAGCAGTACGGAGGGTTACAATCAGCCCCAGCATTTT,CASSTEGYNQPQHF
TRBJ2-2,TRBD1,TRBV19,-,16,TGTGCCAGTAGTACAGGGACAGGGGCTTATACCGGGGAGCTGTTTTTT,CASSTGTGAYTGELFF
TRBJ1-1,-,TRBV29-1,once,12,TGCAGCGTTGTTCAGGGGCCAACTGAAGCTTTCTTT,CSVVQGPTEAFF
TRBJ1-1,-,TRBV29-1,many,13,TGCAGCGGAAGACTGAGCATGAACACTGAAGCTTTCTTT,CSGRLSMNTEAFF
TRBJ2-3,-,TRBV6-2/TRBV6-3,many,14,TGTGCCAGCAGTTACGCGACTATTTCAGATACGCAGTATTTT,CASSYATISDTQYF
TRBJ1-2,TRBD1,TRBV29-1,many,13,TGCAGCGTTGAGCACAGGGGATGGGATGGCTACACCTTC,CSVEHRGWDGYTF
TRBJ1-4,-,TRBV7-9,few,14,TGTGCCAGCAGCCGTGTTGCAACTAATGAAAAACTGTTTTTT,CASSRVATNEKLFF
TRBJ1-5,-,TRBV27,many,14,TGTGCCAGCAGGGGTAGGGGCTTCAATCAGCCCCAGCATTTT,CASRGRGFNQPQHF
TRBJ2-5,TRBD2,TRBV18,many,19,TGTGCCAGCTCACCGGGGCTTTCGACTAGCGGGAGTAGAGGAGAGACCCAGTACTTC,CASSPGLSTSGSRGETQYF
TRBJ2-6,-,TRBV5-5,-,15,TGTGCCAGCAGCTTGTGGATTCAAAGGGCCTACGTCCTGACTTTC,CASSLWIQRAYVLTF
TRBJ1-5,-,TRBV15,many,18,TGTGCCACCAGCAGGGAAGGGGTGCTACAGGGAAGGGGTCAGCCCCAGCATTTT,CATSREGVLQGRGQPQHF
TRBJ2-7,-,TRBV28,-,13,TGTGCCTGTGTTCAGCAGTACCCCTACGAGCAGTACTTC,CACVQQYPYEQYF
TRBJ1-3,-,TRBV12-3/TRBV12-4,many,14,TGTGCCAGCAGTTTAGCGACGGGGGCCGGCACCATATATTTT,CASSLATGAGTIYF
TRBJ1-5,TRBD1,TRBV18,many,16,TGTGCCAGCTCACCAGCCGGGACAGGGTCCGACCAGCCCCAGCATTTT,CASSPAGTGSDQPQHF
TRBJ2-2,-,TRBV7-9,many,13,TGTGCCAGCAGCATCCGGGAGACCGGGGAGCTGTTTTTT,CASSIRETGELFF
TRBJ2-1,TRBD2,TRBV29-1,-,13,TGCAGCGGGGGACTAGCGGGACTCAATGAGCAGTTCTTC,CSGGLAGLNEQFF
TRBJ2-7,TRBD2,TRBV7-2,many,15,TGTGCCAGCAGCTATAGCGGGGTTAGCTCCTACGAGCAGTACTTC,CASSYSGVSSYEQYF
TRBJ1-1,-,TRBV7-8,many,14,TGTGCCAGCAGCTTAGGGGGAAGTCGGGCTGAAGCTTTCTTT,CASSLGGSRAEAFF
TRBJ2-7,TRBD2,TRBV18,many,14,TGTGCCAGCTCACCCCCGACTAGCTTGGCCGAGCAGTACTTC,CASSPPTSLAEQYF
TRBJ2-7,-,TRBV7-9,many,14,TGTGCCAGCAGCTTTACCCGGGACGGCGGGGAGCAGTACTTC,CASSFTRDGGEQYF
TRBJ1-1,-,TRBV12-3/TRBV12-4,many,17,TGTGCCAGCAGTATATACCCGGGACGGAACATGAACACTGAAGCTTTCTTT,CASSIYPGRNMNTEAFF
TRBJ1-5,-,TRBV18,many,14,TGTGCCAGCTCACCCCAGATGGGCGATCAGCCCCAGCATTTT,CASSPQMGDQPQHF
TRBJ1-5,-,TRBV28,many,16,TGTGCCAGCAGTACCAGAGCAGGGAGTCGGAATCAGCCCCAGCATTTT,CASSTRAGSRNQPQHF
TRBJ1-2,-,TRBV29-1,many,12,TGCAGCGTTCGGGCGGATTCGGATGGCTACACCTTC,CSVRADSDGYTF
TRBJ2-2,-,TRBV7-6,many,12,TGTGCCAGCAGCTTTGCCGCCGGGGAGCTGTTTTTT,CASSFAAGELFF
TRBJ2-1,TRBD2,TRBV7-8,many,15,TGTGCCAGCAGCTTAGAAGCGGGAGCTTACAATGAGCAGTTCTTC,CASSLEAGAYNEQFF
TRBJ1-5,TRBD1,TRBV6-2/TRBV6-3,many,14,TGTGCCAGCAGTTCGACAGGGGTCAATCAGCCCCAGCATTTT,CASSSTGVNQPQHF
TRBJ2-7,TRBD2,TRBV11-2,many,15,TGTGCCAGCAGCCTGGGACTAACGAGCTCCTACGAGCAGTACTTC,CASSLGLTSSYEQYF
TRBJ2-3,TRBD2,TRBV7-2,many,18,TGTGCCAGCAGCTTAAGGCGGGCTAGCGGGCTCCGCACAGATACGCAGTATTTT,CASSLRRASGLRTDTQYF
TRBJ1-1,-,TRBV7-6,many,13,TGTGCCAGCAGCTTAGGACAGTACACTGAAGCTTTCTTT,CASSLGQYTEAFF
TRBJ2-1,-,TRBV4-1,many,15,TGCGCCAGCAGCCAGGATCAGAGCTCCTACAATGAGCAGTTCTTC,CASSQDQSSYNEQFF
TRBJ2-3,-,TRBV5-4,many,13,TGTGCCAGCAGCAGATCTAGCACAGATACGCAGTATTTT,CASSRSSTDTQYF
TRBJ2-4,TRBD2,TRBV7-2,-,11,TGTGCCAGCAGCTCGGGGGGCATTCAGTACTTC,CASSSGGIQYF